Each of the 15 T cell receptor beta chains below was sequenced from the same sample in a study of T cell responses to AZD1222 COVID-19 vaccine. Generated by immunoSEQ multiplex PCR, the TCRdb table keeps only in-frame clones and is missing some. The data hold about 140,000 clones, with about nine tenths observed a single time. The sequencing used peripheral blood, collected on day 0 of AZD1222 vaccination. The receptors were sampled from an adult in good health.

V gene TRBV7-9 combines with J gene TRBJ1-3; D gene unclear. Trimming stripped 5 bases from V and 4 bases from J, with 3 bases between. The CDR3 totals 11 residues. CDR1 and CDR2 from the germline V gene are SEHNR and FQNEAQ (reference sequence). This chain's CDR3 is CASSPGNTIYF. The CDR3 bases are TGTGCCAGCAGCCCCGGAAACACCATATATTTT.

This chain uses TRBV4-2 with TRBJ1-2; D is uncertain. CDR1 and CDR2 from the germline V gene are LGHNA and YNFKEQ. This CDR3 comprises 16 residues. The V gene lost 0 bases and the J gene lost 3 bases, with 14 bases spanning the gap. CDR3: CASSQERYSYHYGYTF. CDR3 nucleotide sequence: TGTGCCAGCAGCCAAGAGCGCTACAGCTATCACTATGGCTACACCTTC.

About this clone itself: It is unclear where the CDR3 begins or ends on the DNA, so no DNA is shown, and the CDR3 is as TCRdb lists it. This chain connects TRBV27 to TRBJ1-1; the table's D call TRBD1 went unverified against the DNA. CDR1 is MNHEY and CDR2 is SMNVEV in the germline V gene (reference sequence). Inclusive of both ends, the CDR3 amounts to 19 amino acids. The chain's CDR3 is CASSSSTGGKKDKLNEAFF.

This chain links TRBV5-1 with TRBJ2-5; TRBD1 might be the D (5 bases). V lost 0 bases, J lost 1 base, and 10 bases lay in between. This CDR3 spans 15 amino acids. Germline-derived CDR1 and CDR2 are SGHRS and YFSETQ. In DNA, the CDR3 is TGCGCCAGCAGCTTGGGTAGACAGACCCAAGAGACCCAGTACTTC. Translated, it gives CASSLGRQTQETQYF. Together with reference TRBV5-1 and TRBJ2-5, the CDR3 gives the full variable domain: KAGVTQTPRYLIKTRGQQVTLSCSPISGHRSVSWYQQTPGQGLQFLFEYFSETQRNKGNFPGRFSGRQFSNSRSEMNVSTLELGDSALYLCASSLGRQTQETQYFGPGTRLLVL.

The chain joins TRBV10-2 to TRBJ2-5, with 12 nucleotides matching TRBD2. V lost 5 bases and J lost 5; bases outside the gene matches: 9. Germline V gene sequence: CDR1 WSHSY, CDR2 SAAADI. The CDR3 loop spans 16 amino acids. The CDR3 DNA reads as TGCGCCAGCAGTCAGACTAGCGGGAGTATGGTGGAGACCCAGTACTTC. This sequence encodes CASSQTSGSMVETQYF.

The CDR3 nucleotides are TGTGCCAGCAGTTCGTACATGAACACTGAAGCTTTCTTT. It codes for CASSSYMNTEAFF. The rearrangement uses TRBV28 and TRBJ1-1; D ambiguous. V was pared by 4 bases and J by 0 bases, with 6 bases between. This CDR3 has 13 residues. The germline CDR1 and CDR2 sequences are MDHEN and SYDVKM. The variable domain in full, with the rest retrieved from reference TRBV28 and TRBJ1-1, is DVKVTQSSRYLVKRTGEKVFLECVQDMDHENMFWYRQDPGLGLRLIYFSYDVKMKEKGDIPEGYSVSREKKERFSLILESASTNQTSMYLCASSSYMNTEAFFGQGTRLTVV.

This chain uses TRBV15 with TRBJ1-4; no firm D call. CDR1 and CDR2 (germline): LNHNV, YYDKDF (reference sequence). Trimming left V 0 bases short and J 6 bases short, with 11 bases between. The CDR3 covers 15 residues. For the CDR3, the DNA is TGTGCCACCAGCAGAGACCACCGGGAGTATGAAAAACTGTTTTTT. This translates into CATSRDHREYEKLFF. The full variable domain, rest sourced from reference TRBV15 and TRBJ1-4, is DAMVIQNPRYQVTQFGKPVTLSCSQTLNHNVMYWYQQKSSQAPKLLFHYYDKDFNNEADTPDNFQSRRPNTSFCFLDIRSPGLGDTAMYLCATSRDHREYEKLFFGSGTQLSVL.

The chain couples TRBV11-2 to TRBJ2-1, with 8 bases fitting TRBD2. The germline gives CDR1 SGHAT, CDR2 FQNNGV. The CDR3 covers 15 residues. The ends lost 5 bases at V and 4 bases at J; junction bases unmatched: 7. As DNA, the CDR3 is TGTGCCAGCAGCCAACAGCGGGAGTTTTACAATGAGCAGTTCTTC. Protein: CASSQQREFYNEQFF.

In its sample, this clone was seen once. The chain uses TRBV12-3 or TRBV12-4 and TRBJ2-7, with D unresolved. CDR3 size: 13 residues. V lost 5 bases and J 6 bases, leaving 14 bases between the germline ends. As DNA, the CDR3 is TGTGCCAGCAGTAACAGTGGATTGGGCGAGCAGTACTTC. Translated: CASSNSGLGEQYF.

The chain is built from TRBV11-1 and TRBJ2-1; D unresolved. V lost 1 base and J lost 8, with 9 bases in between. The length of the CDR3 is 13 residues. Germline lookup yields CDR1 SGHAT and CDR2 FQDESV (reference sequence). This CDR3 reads CASSLVGFHEQFF. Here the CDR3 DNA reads TGTGCCAGCAGCTTAGTTGGGTTCCATGAGCAGTTCTTC.

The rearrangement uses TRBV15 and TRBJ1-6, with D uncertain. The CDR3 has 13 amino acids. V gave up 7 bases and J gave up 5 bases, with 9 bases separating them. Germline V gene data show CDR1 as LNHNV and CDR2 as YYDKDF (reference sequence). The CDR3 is CATKDSNNSPLHF. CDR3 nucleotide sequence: TGTGCCACCAAGGACTCAAATAATTCACCCCTCCACTTT.

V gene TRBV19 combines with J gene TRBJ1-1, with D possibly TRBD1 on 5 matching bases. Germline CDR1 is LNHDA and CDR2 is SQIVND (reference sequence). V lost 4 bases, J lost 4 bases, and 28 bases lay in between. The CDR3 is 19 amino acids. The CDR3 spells CASSRSPGTSILDVTEAFF. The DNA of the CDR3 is TGTGCCAGTAGTAGATCACCCGGGACGTCGATTCTGGACGTCACTGAAGCTTTCTTT.

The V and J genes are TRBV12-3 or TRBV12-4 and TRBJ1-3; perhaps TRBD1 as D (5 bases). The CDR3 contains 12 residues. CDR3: CALRGDGNTIYF. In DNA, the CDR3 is TGTGCGCTAAGGGGTGATGGAAACACCATATATTTT.

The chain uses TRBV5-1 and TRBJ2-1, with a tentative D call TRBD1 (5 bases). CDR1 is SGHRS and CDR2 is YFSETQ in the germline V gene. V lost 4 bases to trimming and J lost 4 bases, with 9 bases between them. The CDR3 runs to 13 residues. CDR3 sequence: CASSRGGYNEQFF. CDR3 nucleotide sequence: TGCGCCAGCAGCAGGGGTGGATACAATGAGCAGTTCTTC.

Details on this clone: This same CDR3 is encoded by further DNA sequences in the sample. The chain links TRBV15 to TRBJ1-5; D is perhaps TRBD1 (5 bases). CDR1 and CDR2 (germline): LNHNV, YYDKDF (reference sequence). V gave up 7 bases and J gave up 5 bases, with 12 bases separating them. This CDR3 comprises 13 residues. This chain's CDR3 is CATTGQRDQPQHF. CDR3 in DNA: TGTGCCACCACGGGGCAGAGAGATCAGCCCCAGCATTTT.